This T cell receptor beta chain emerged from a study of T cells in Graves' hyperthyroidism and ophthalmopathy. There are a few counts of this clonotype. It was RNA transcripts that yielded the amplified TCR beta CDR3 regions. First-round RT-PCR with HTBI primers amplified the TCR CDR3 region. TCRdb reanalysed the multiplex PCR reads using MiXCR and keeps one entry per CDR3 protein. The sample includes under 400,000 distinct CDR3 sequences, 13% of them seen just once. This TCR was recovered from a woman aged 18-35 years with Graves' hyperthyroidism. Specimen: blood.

This chain's CDR3 is CASSQDPGLAGDYEQFF. CDR3 sequence (DNA): TGTGCCAGCAGCCAAGATCCAGGACTAGCGGGAGATTATGAGCAGTTCTTC. The J gene is TRBJ2-1, the V gene TRBV4-2; 13 bases fit TRBD2. The CDR3 is 17 amino acids. With V trimmed by 0 bases and J by 8 bases, 7 bases remained unmatched. CDR1 LGHNA and CDR2 YNFKEQ come from the germline V gene.